Below are 2 T cell receptor beta chains sequenced from a single sample in a study of blood T cells in healthy people across ages. A second roughly 7 to 12 cycle PCR used barcoded and J-beta primers. MiXCR was run by TCRdb on the 5' RACE reads, yielding one entry per CDR3 protein. The profile shows around 2 million distinct CDR3 sequences, about 39% of them singletons. Sequenced material: blood. These receptors were obtained from a human donor in good health.

In regard to this clonotype: The junction departs from germline at one end; a sequencing error may be responsible. This chain uses TRBV7-9 with TRBJ1-1; no clear D. This CDR3 region has 16 residues. CDR1 SEHNR and CDR2 FQNEAQ come from the germline V gene (reference sequence). CDR3 sequence (DNA): TGTGCCAGCAGCGGGAAGGCCCGTTCGGTGAACACTGAAGCCTTCTTT. Amino acid sequence: CASSGKARSVNTEAFF.

This clonotype has just a few counts. V is TRBV9 and J is TRBJ1-2, with 8 bases that match TRBD1. Trimming removed 3 bases from V and 7 bases from J; junction bases left unmatched: 17. Germline lookup yields CDR1 SGDLS and CDR2 YYNGEE. The CDR3 runs to 17 residues. The DNA of the CDR3 is TGTGCCAGCAGCGACCGCCCGATGGGACAGGCAAGTCGTGGCTACACCTTC. Translation: CASSDRPMGQASRGYTF.